The clone carrying this TCR beta chain appeared many times. Its antigen remains unknown. The entry originates in a study of OX40 agonist ivuxolimab in advanced cancers. Findings and limits, study-wide: The mean number of expanded clones was higher in CD8+ T cells than in CD4+.

Germline V lookup: CDR1 SEHNR, CDR2 FQNEAQ (reference sequence). Trimming removed 1 base from V and 3 bases from J, with 9 bases in between. The CDR3 extends over 14 amino acids. Generated by immunoSEQ multiplex PCR, the TCRdb table keeps only in-frame clones and is missing some. The sample lists around 92,000 clones; 85% to 95% were seen once. The TCR comes from an adult with an advanced solid tumor such as melanoma, head and neck, liver or kidney cancer. The gene calls are TRBV7-9 and TRBJ2-5; D gene unclear. The sequencing used CD4+ or CD8+ T cells sorted from blood, collected in a trial of the OX40 agonist ivuxolimab. The CDR3 spells CASSLVSGEETQYF. The CDR3 DNA follows: TGTGCCAGCAGCTTAGTATCTGGGGAAGAGACCCAGTACTTC.